One sample yielded the 7 T cell receptor beta chains listed below, sequenced in a study of cytotoxic CD8 clonotypes in ibrutinib-treated CLL. Measured with immunoSEQ multiplex PCR; TCRdb has only the in-frame clones, and not every one. The sample yields just over 200,000 clones, nearly 80% seen once. This material consisted of PBMCs, taken after 12 months of ibrutinib treatment. The receptors come from a human donor with chronic lymphocytic leukemia.

This chain links TRBV5-1 with TRBJ2-1, with a weak D call TRBD2 (6 bases). The CDR3 is made up of 12 amino acids. Germline V CDR1 and CDR2: SGHRS, YFSETQ. V was clipped by 1 base and J by 10 bases, with 9 bases between them. The CDR3 loop reads CASSLWGVEQFF. DNA of the CDR3: TGCGCCAGCAGCTTGTGGGGGGTAGAGCAGTTCTTC.

V gene TRBV6-5 combines with J gene TRBJ2-3, with D perhaps being TRBD1 or TRBD2 (5 bases each). The CDR3 runs to 15 residues. Per the germline V gene, CDR1 is MNHEY and CDR2 is SVGAGI. V dropped 6 bases and J dropped 1 base, with 14 bases sitting between them. The CDR3 loop reads CASSSVGRGTDTQYF. CDR3 sequence (DNA): TGTGCCAGCAGCTCGGTGGGGCGGGGCACAGATACGCAGTATTTT.

This rearrangement joins TRBV23-1 to TRBJ1-5; a weak D match, TRBD1 (5 bases). TRBV23-1 is assigned to the ORF class and has an uncertain function. The length of the CDR3 is 16 residues. The ends were cut back, 9 bases at V and 1 base at J, with 19 bases in the middle. CDR3 in amino acids: CARNSGASVSNQPQHF. CDR3 nucleotide sequence: TGCGCCAGAAATAGTGGGGCCAGCGTGAGCAATCAGCCCCAGCATTTT.

V usage is TRBV7-9 and J usage is TRBJ1-4, with 7 bases that match TRBD1. This CDR3 has 17 amino acids. Germline loops: CDR1 SEHNR, CDR2 FQNEAQ (reference sequence). J was trimmed by 0 bases and V by 2 bases; bases with no gene match: 6. CDR3 DNA sequence: TGTGCCAGCAGCTTATTGGTGGGACAGTCAACTAATGAAAAACTGTTTTTT. Its translation is CASSLLVGQSTNEKLFF. Looking up the rest from reference TRBV7-9 and TRBJ1-4 gives the full variable domain: DTGVSQNPRHKITKRGQNVTFRCDPISEHNRLYWYRQTLGQGPEFLTYFQNEAQLEKSRLLSDRFSAERPKGSFSTLEIQRTEQGDSAMYLCASSLLVGQSTNEKLFFGSGTQLSVL.

V is TRBV30 and J is TRBJ2-1; 8 nucleotides align to TRBD1. V lost 6 bases to trimming and J lost 6 bases; unmatched junction nucleotides: 7. The germline gives CDR1 GTSNPN, CDR2 SVGIG (reference sequence). The CDR3 consists of 13 residues. CDR3: CACWGQEPNEQFF. The CDR3 DNA reads TGTGCCTGCTGGGGACAGGAACCCAATGAGCAGTTCTTC.

V gene TRBV19 combines with J gene TRBJ2-7; 7 bases align to TRBD1. Germline lookup yields CDR1 LNHDA and CDR2 SQIVND (reference sequence). The V and J ends lost 4 bases and 6 bases, in that order; junction bases with no gene match: 9. The CDR3 contains 14 residues. This CDR3 is CASSTPGQTSEQYF. The CDR3 DNA is TGTGCCAGTAGTACCCCGGGACAGACCTCCGAGCAGTACTTC.

The chain couples TRBV19 to TRBJ1-2, with 7 nucleotides matching TRBD1. Per germline, CDR1 LNHDA and CDR2 SQIVND (reference sequence). This CDR3 contains 16 residues. With V trimmed by 6 bases and J by 8 bases, 18 bases remained unmatched. Written as DNA, the CDR3 is TGTGCCAGTAGGTCCGACAGGGAATGGAGTATTGGAGGCTACACCTTC. This translates into CASRSDREWSIGGYTF.